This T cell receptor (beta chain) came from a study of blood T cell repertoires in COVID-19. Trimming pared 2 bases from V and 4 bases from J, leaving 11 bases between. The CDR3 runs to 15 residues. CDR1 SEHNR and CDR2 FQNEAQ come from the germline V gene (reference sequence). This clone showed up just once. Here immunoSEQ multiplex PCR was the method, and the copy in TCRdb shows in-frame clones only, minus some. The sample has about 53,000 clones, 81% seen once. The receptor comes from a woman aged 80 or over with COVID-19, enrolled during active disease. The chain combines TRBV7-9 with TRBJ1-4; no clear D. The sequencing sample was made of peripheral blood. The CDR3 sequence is CASSLQDGSNEKLFF. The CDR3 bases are TGTGCCAGCAGCTTACAAGATGGGAGTAATGAAAAACTGTTTTTT.